These 30 T cell receptor beta chains were sequenced from one sample in a study of tumor-infiltrating lymphocytes in oesophageal squamous cell carcinoma. TCRdb recomputed calls from the PCR reads with MiXCR, one row per CDR3 protein. The sample lists about 9,700 distinct CDR3 sequences; less than 75% were seen once. The sequenced sample consisted of esophageal tumor tissue. The receptors shown here come from a female donor with esophageal squamous cell carcinoma.

In this sample, this clonotype turned up a few times. J is TRBJ2-1 and V is TRBV7-3; 10 bases are shared with TRBD2. Trimming cost V 0 bases and J 9 bases; bases outside gene matches: 5. The CDR3 consists of 15 residues. The germline V gene encodes CDR1 SGHTA and CDR2 FQGTGA. The CDR3 DNA reads TGTGCCAGCAGCTTAACTAGCGGGGGGATCAGTGAGCAGTTCTTC. This codes for CASSLTSGGISEQFF. Full variable domain (rest looked up from reference TRBV7-3 and TRBJ2-1): GAGVSQTPSNKVTEKGKYVELRCDPISGHTALYWYRQSLGQGPEFLIYFQGTGAADDSGLPNDRFFAVRPEGSVSTLKIQRTERGDSAVYLCASSLTSGGISEQFFGPGTRLTVL.

This clonotype has just one count. The chain employs TRBV11-2 and TRBJ2-3; either TRBD1 or TRBD2 may fit D (7 bases each). V was trimmed by 7 bases and J by 1 base, leaving 15 bases between them. From germline, CDR1 is SGHAT and CDR2 FQNNGV. CDR3 size: 15 residues. CDR3 coding DNA: TGTGCCAGCACCCCAGGGGGGGGGGGCACAGATACGCAGTATTTT. As protein: CASTPGGGGTDTQYF.

This clonotype came up a few times. The V and J genes are TRBV7-2 and TRBJ2-3, with D possibly matching TRBD1 (6 bases). The germline V gene has CDR1 SGHTA and CDR2 FQGNSA. Trimming shortened V by 5 bases and J by 2 bases, and 11 bases separated the two germline ends. This CDR3 spans 14 amino acids. The CDR3 is CASSLRTDTDTQYF. CDR3 sequence (DNA): TGTGCCAGCAGCCTAAGGACAGACACAGATACGCAGTATTTT.

This clonotype was detected only once. This rearrangement joins TRBV28 to TRBJ1-3; D call uncertain. The CDR3 has 15 amino acids. Germline V lookup: CDR1 MDHEN, CDR2 SYDVKM. Trimming cost V 4 bases and J 3 bases, with 13 bases left between them. The CDR3: CASSSRTDYGNTIYF. CDR3 DNA sequence: TGTGCCAGCAGTTCCAGGACGGATTATGGAAACACCATATATTTT.

Comment on this clonotype: At one end the junction does not follow the germline gene, possibly because of a read error. V and J are TRBV7-9 and TRBJ2-1; tentatively, D is TRBD1 or TRBD2 (6 bases each). The CDR3 has 12 amino acids. Per germline, CDR1 SEHNR and CDR2 FQNEAQ (reference sequence). In DNA, the CDR3 is TGTGCCAGCAGCTTAGTACTGGGGGGCGTGTACTTC. This translates into CASSLVLGGVYF.

With respect to this clonotype: As the CDR3 is not closed by the conserved phenylalanine or tryptophan, this likely results from a read error. Because the CDR3's place on the DNA is in doubt, the DNA is left out and the CDR3 is given as listed by TCRdb. Here the CDR3 reads CASSLRDSS. The V gene is TRBV11-2, the J gene TRBJ2-6. The CDR3 extends over 9 residues, inclusive of both ends. Germline lookup yields CDR1 SGHAT and CDR2 FQNNGV.

The chain carries TRBV7-2 and TRBJ2-4; D gene ambiguous. The V end was cut by 3 bases, the J end by 7 bases, with 16 bases between. Germline loops: CDR1 SGHTA, CDR2 FQGNSA. The CDR3 loop spans 15 amino acids. The DNA of the CDR3 is TGTGCCAGCAGCTTGGACGCAGGCCCGGCGAACATTCAGTACTTC. Its translation: CASSLDAGPANIQYF.

This clonotype is termed medium-sized. The CDR3 DNA sequence: TGTGCCAGCAGCGAGGGTCAGAGGCCCCAGCATTTT. Its protein product is CASSEGQRPQHF. This chain links TRBV7-9 with TRBJ1-5; D ambiguous. The germline gives CDR1 SEHNR, CDR2 FQNEAQ (reference sequence). Trimming took 5 bases from V and 9 from J, leaving 11 bases between them. This CDR3 is built from 12 residues.

V gene TRBV7-9 combines with J gene TRBJ2-1; D uncertain. The DNA end favors TRBJ2-5, so the J call may be wrong. Germline CDR1 and CDR2: SEHNR and FQNEAQ (reference sequence). This CDR3 is 13 amino acids long. The CDR3 DNA reads TGTGCCAGCAGCCCCCGAGCCCAAGAGACCCAGTACTTC. It yields the protein CASSPRAQETQYF.

The J gene is TRBJ2-1, the V gene TRBV7-2; a possible D gene is TRBD2 (6 bases). V gave up 0 bases and J gave up 0 bases, with 9 bases separating them. Per the germline V gene, CDR1 is SGHTA and CDR2 is FQGNSA. This CDR3 has 16 amino acids. The CDR3 region is CASSLAGGASYNEQFF. Here the CDR3 DNA reads TGTGCCAGCAGCTTAGCTGGAGGGGCCTCCTACAATGAGCAGTTCTTC.

A word on this clonotype: A read error may account for a junction end that differs from germline. The chain links TRBV7-6 to TRBJ2-4; TRBD1 matches 10 bases. The CDR3 runs 15 residues. In germline, CDR1 is SGHVS, CDR2 FNYEAQ. The CDR3 region has the DNA TGTGCCAGCAGCTTGGGGACAGGGGATAATTCACCCCTCCACTTC. The encoded protein is CASSLGTGDNSPLHF.

The chain couples TRBV11-3 to TRBJ1-5, with 9 bases matching TRBD1. Germline CDR1 is SGHNT and CDR2 is YENEEA. This CDR3 has 15 amino acids. The trim removed 6 bases at V and 2 bases at J, leaving 5 bases unmatched. The CDR3, as DNA: TGTGCCAGCAGTTTGGGACAGGGCGGCAATCAGCCCCAGCATTTT. Translation gives CASSLGQGGNQPQHF.

The count of this clonotype is one. V and J are TRBV28 and TRBJ1-5, with TRBD1 as a possible D gene (6 bases). The CDR3 length is 16 residues. From germline, CDR1 is MDHEN and CDR2 SYDVKM. V was shortened by 3 bases and J by 1 base, with 13 bases between the two germline ends. CDR3: CASSFRTDQSNQPQHF. The CDR3, as DNA: TGTGCCAGCAGTTTCAGGACAGACCAGAGCAATCAGCCCCAGCATTTT. The variable domain in full, with the rest retrieved from reference TRBV28 and TRBJ1-5, is DVKVTQSSRYLVKRTGEKVFLECVQDMDHENMFWYRQDPGLGLRLIYFSYDVKMKEKGDIPEGYSVSREKKERFSLILESASTNQTSMYLCASSFRTDQSNQPQHFGDGTRLSIL.

The chain combines TRBV7-6 with TRBJ2-4, with TRBD1 matching 9 bases. The CDR3 extends over 14 amino acids. V was pared by 3 bases and J by 13 bases, with 10 bases of the junction left unmatched. Per germline, CDR1 SGHVS and CDR2 FNYEAQ. The CDR3 bases are TGTGCCAGCAGCTTGGGGACAGGGATCCATGAGCAGTACTTC. It translates to CASSLGTGIHEQYF.

The rearrangement joins TRBV7-2 to TRBJ2-3; 13 bases align to TRBD2. This CDR3 contains 13 residues. V lost 6 bases to trimming and J lost 6 bases; unmatched junction nucleotides: 0. From germline, CDR1 is SGHTA and CDR2 FQGNSA. The CDR3 region is CASRLAGGDTQYF. The CDR3 DNA sequence: TGTGCCAGCAGACTAGCGGGAGGGGATACGCAGTATTTT.

By sample share, this clonotype is large. The J gene is TRBJ2-7, the V gene TRBV12-3 or TRBV12-4; 7 bases fit TRBD2. This CDR3 spans 13 amino acids. The trim removed 5 bases at V and 4 bases at J, leaving 5 bases unmatched. The CDR3 region has the DNA TGTGCCAGCAGTAAGAATAGCGGGTACGAGCAGTACTTC. It encodes CASSKNSGYEQYF.

The chain links TRBV6-6 to TRBJ2-3, with 10 bases aligning to TRBD2. The DNA matches TRBJ2-1 better at its end, which makes the J call doubtful. The CDR3 is 15 residues long. Germline V gene lookup returns CDR1 MNHNY and CDR2 SVGAGI (reference sequence). CDR3 in amino acids: CASSSGSSNYNEQFF. The CDR3 bases are TGTGCCAGCTCTAGCGGGAGTAGTAACTACAATGAGCAGTTCTTC.

The chain's CDR3 is CASSLGRVETDTQYF. CDR3 DNA: TGTGCCAGCAGCTTAGGCCGGGTTGAAACAGATACGCAGTATTTT. V usage is TRBV11-3 and J usage is TRBJ2-3, with no clear D. Trimming took 1 base from V and 3 from J, leaving 11 bases between them. Germline lookup yields CDR1 SGHNT and CDR2 YENEEA. The CDR3 sequence is 15 residues long.

In the case of this clonotype: This is likely a read error, given that the CDR3 carries no conserved phenylalanine or tryptophan at its end. The DNA is omitted, as the CDR3 cannot be located on it reliably, and the CDR3 follows TCRdb's listing. This sequence joins TRBV11-1 and TRBJ1-1. 16 amino acids form the CDR3, both terminal residues included. Germline-derived CDR1 and CDR2 are SGHAT and FQDESV (reference sequence). CDR3 sequence reads: CASSFYRDKETQYFGP.

The chain couples TRBV7-2 to TRBJ2-3, with D possibly matching TRBD2 (6 bases). This CDR3 has 15 residues. Germline V CDR1 and CDR2: SGHTA, FQGNSA. Between the trimmed V and J ends, which lost 1 base and 2 bases, there was a span of 10 bases. The CDR3 DNA is TGTGCCAGCAGCTTAGGGTTAGCGGTCACAGATACGCAGTATTTT. It yields the protein CASSLGLAVTDTQYF.

This chain uses TRBV6-7 with TRBJ2-5, with 12 bases that match TRBD2. The J call may be wrong; the DNA end is better matched by TRBJ2-7. TRBV6-7 is noted as an ORF with a role that remains uncertain. CDR3 length equals 16 residues. The CDR3 region is CASSYGTSGSPYEQYF. The CDR3 nucleotides are TGTGCCAGCAGTTACGGGACTAGCGGGTCCCCCTACGAGCAGTACTTC.

This clonotype was counted ten times or more. The chain links TRBV7-2 to TRBJ2-7; D remains ambiguous. Germline V gene data show CDR1 as SGHTA and CDR2 as FQGNSA. The CDR3 loop spans 13 amino acids. V was clipped by 7 bases and J by 2 bases, with 12 bases between them. CDR3 nucleotide sequence: TGTGCCAGCACCCGATCAAGGACCTACGAGCAGTACTTC. Translated, it gives CASTRSRTYEQYF.

This clonotype showed up just a few times. The V and J genes are TRBV7-2 and TRBJ2-1; D might be TRBD1 (6 bases). This CDR3 spans 14 amino acids. Trimming took 2 bases from V and 7 from J, leaving 12 bases between them. The germline V gene encodes CDR1 SGHTA and CDR2 FQGNSA. CDR3 in amino acids: CASSLHTGTNEQFF. CDR3 nucleotide sequence: TGTGCCAGCAGCTTACATACCGGGACAAATGAGCAGTTCTTC.

The chain uses TRBV7-9 and TRBJ2-4; 9 bases align to TRBD1. TRBJ2-5 matches the DNA end more closely, so the J call is doubtful. The CDR3 sequence is 15 residues long. In germline, CDR1 is SEHNR, CDR2 FQNEAQ (reference sequence). Here the CDR3 reads CASSLGDRDGETQYF. The CDR3 region has the DNA TGTGCCAGCAGCTTAGGGGACAGGGATGGAGAGACCCAGTACTTC.

This rearrangement joins TRBV7-4 to TRBJ2-5; 7 bases match TRBD1. The DNA end lines up better with TRBJ1-2; the J call may be wrong. Germline assignment: CDR1 SGHVT and CDR2 SQSDAQ. The CDR3 runs 16 residues. For the CDR3, the DNA is TGTGCCAGCAGCGTCGCAGCGAGGGGGCCAAACTATGGCTACACCTTC. Translation: CASSVAARGPNYGYTF.

For this clonotype: Germline and junction disagree at one end, which may indicate a read error. The CDR3 bases are TGCGCCAGCCGGGACAGCAATTCACCCCTCCACTTC. This codes for CASRDSNSPLHF. This sequence joins TRBV10-2 and TRBJ1-6; TRBD1 agrees at 7 bases. The CDR3 consists of 12 residues. Germline CDR1 and CDR2: WSHSY and SAAADI.

The CDR3 DNA reads TGTGCCAGCAGCTTAAGTAGCGGGAGTCGGTACACCGGGGAGCTGTTTTTT. Translating gives CASSLSSGSRYTGELFF. The chain combines TRBV11-2 with TRBJ2-2; 9 positions agree with TRBD2. The length of the CDR3 is 17 residues. Germline V gives CDR1 SGHAT, CDR2 FQNNGV. V gave up 2 bases and J gave up 3 bases; unmatched junction bases: 7.

About this clonotype: It is likely a read error, because the conserved phenylalanine at the end of the CDR3 is missing. The DNA is omitted, as the CDR3 cannot be located on it reliably, and the CDR3 follows TCRdb's listing. V usage is TRBV7-6 and J usage is TRBJ2-3. 8 amino acids form the CDR3, both terminal residues included. Germline-derived CDR1 and CDR2 are SGHVS and FNYEAQ. The CDR3 spells CASSLGVY.

This chain joins TRBV10-2 and TRBJ2-5; 7 nucleotides align to TRBD1. The J call may be mistaken, given a closer DNA end match to TRBJ2-1. CDR1 is WSHSY, CDR2 SAAADI, per germline. The CDR3 runs to 13 residues. Here the CDR3 DNA reads TGCGCCAGCTGGACAGGCCCCTACAATGAGCAGTTCTTC. It specifies CASWTGPYNEQFF.

This chain links TRBV12-3 or TRBV12-4 with TRBJ2-5; D is uncertain. The CDR3 consists of 11 residues. V lost 6 bases and J lost 6, with 8 bases in between. CDR3 DNA: TGTGCCAGCAGCCCCTACCAGACCCAGTACTTC. Protein: CASSPYQTQYF.